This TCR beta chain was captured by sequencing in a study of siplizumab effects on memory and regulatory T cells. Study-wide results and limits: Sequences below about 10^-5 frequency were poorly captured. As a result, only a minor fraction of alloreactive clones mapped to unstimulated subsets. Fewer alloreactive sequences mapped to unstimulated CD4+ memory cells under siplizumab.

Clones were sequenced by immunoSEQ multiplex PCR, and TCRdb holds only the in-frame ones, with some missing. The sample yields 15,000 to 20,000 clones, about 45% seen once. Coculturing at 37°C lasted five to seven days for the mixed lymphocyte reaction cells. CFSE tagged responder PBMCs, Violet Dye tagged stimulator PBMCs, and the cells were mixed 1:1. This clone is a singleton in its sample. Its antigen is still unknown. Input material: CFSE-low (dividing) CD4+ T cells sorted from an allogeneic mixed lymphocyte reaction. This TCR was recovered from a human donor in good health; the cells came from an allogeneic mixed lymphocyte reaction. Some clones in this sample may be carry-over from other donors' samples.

CDR3 nucleotide sequence: TGTGCCAGCAGCCCTGGGACTAGCGGGAAGAAAAACATTCAGTACTTC. Translation: CASSPGTSGKKNIQYF. V usage is TRBV5-4 and J usage is TRBJ2-4; 13 bases agree with TRBD2. The CDR3 runs to 16 residues. Germline V CDR1 and CDR2: SGHNT, YYREEE (reference sequence). V dropped 4 bases and J dropped 4; count of bases not matched to a gene: 5.